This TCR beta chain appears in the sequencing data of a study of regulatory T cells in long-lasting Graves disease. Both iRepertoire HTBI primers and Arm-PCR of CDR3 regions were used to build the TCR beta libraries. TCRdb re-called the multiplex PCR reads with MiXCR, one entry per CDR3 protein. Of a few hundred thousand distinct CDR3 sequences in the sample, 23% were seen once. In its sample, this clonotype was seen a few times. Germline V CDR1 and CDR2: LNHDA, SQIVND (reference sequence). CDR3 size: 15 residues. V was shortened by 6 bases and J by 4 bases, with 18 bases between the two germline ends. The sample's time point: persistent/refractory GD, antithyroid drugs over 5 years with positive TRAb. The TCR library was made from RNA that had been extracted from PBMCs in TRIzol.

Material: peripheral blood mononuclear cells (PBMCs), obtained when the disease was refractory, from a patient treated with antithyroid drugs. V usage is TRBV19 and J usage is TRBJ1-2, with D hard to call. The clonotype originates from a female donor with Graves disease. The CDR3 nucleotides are TGTGCCAGTAGAAGCGGAATTCGTCGGGGCTATGGCTACACCTTC. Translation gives CASRSGIRRGYGYTF.